Described below is a single T cell receptor beta chain sequence and its context. The record originates from a study of neoadjuvant anti-PD-1 for oral cavity cancer. The time point here: after neoadjuvant nivolumab, at surgical resection. CDR1 MDHEN and CDR2 SYDVKM come from the germline V gene. The CDR3 runs 14 residues. V gave up 7 bases and J gave up 0 bases, with 10 bases separating them. Only in-frame clones appear in the TCRdb table, and some are missing; sequencing was by immunoSEQ multiplex PCR. The data hold more than 13,000 clones, with roughly four fifths observed a single time. The chain joins TRBV28 to TRBJ2-4, with D tentatively TRBD2 (6 bases). The sample was PBMCs, taken after nivolumab (anti-PD-1) treatment. The clonotype originates from a person aged 35-79 years with oral cavity squamous cell carcinoma. This CDR3 reads CASTTGLAKNIQYF. Written as DNA, the CDR3 is TGTGCCAGCACCACGGGACTAGCCAAAAACATTCAGTACTTC.